The T cell receptor (beta chain) described here comes from a study of neoadjuvant anti-PD-1 for oral cavity cancer. Whole-study results and caveats: TCR analyses covered only a few patients per response group.

Patients had newly diagnosed, untreated stage II-IVA oral cavity squamous cell carcinoma. Patients had HPV-negative, locally advanced oral cavity squamous cell carcinoma. Some clones are missing from TCRdb's copy, which holds only in-frame ones; the method was immunoSEQ multiplex PCR. The data hold 17,000 or so clones, with around 62% observed a single time. V was clipped by 4 bases and J by 5 bases, with 11 bases between them. CDR1 is LNHDA, CDR2 SQIVND, per germline (reference sequence). The CDR3 contains 13 residues. On this clone itself: Its antigen is not known.

Source: PBMCs, taken before nivolumab (anti-PD-1) treatment. This chain connects TRBV19 to TRBJ1-1, with no clear D. The TCR was taken from a person aged 35 to 85 with oral cavity squamous cell carcinoma. The chain's CDR3 is CASSTTEGTEAFF. CDR3 nucleotide sequence: TGTGCCAGTAGTACAACTGAGGGAACTGAAGCTTTCTTT.